This T cell receptor (beta chain) was found in a study of PD-L1 blockade in urothelial cancer. Method: immunoSEQ multiplex PCR; TCRdb's copy keeps in-frame clones and lacks some. The sample has about 57,000 clones, about four fifths seen once. Time point denoted: pretreatment peripheral blood. The sequencing used PBMCs, collected around atezolizumab (anti-PD-L1) treatment. The receptor was derived from a man between 70 and 80 years old with urothelial cancer.

The CDR3 loop is CASSNGGAMNEQFF. In nucleotides, the CDR3 is TGTGCCAGCAGCAACGGGGGGGCCATGAATGAGCAGTTCTTC. The rearrangement links TRBV5-4 to TRBJ2-1; 8 bases fit TRBD2. There are 14 residues in the CDR3. J gave up 7 bases and V 4 bases, and 7 bases lay outside the gene matches. The V gene's germline CDR1 is SGHNT and CDR2 YYREEE (reference sequence).